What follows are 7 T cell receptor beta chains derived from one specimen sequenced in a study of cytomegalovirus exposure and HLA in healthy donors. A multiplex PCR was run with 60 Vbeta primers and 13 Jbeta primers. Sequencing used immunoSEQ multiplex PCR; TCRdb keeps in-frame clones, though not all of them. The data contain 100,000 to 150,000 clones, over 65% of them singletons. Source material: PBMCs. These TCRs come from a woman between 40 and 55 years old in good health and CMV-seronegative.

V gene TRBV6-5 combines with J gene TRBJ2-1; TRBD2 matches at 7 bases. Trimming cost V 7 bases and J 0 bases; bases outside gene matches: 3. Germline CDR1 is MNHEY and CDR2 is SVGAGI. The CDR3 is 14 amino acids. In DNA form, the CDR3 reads TGTGCCAGCATGGGGAGGGTCTCCTACAATGAGCAGTTCTTC. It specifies CASMGRVSYNEQFF.

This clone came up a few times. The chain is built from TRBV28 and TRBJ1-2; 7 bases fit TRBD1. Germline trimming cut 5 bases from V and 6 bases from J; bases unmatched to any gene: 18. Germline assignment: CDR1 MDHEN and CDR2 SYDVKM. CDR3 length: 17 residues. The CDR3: CASSHSEEGAVGNGYTF. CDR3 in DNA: TGTGCCAGCAGTCACTCTGAGGAGGGGGCGGTTGGAAATGGCTACACCTTC.

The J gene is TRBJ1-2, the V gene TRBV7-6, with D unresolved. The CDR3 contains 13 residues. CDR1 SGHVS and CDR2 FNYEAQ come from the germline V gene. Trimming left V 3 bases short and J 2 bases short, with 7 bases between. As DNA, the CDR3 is TGTGCCAGCAGCTTCGGCAGGAACTATGGCTACACCTTC. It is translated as CASSFGRNYGYTF.

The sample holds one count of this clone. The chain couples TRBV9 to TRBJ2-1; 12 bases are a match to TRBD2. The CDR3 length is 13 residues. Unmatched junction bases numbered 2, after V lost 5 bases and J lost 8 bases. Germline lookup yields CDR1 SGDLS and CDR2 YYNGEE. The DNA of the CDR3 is TGTGCCAGCAGAGGGACTAGCGGGTATGAGCAGTTCTTC. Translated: CASRGTSGYEQFF. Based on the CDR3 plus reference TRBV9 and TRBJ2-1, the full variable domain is DSGVTQTPKHLITATGQRVTLRCSPRSGDLSVYWYQQSLDQGLQFLIQYYNGEERAKGNILERFSAQQFPDLHSELNLSSLELGDSALYFCASRGTSGYEQFFGPGTRLTVL.

The CDR3 sequence: CASSRGGFEAFF. The CDR3 nucleotides are TGTGCCAGCAGTCGGGGGGGTTTTGAAGCTTTCTTT. The chain carries TRBV2 and TRBJ1-1; a weak D match, TRBD1 (5 bases). The length of the CDR3 is 12 residues. V lost 5 bases, J lost 7 bases, and 11 bases lay in between. Germline V gene data show CDR1 as SNHLY and CDR2 as FYNNEI.

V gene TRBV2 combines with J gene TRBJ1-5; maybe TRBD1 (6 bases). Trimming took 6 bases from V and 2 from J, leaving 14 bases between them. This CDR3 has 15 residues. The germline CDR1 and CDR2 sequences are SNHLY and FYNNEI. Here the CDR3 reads CASSNEGVGNQPQHF. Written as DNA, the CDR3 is TGTGCCAGCAGCAACGAGGGGGTCGGCAATCAGCCCCAGCATTTT.

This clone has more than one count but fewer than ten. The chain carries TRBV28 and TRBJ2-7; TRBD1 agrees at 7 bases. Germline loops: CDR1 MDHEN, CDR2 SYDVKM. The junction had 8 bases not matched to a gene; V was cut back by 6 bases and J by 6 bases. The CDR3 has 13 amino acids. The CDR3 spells CASRETGSFEQYF. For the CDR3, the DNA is TGTGCCAGCAGGGAGACAGGGAGCTTCGAGCAGTACTTC.